The 21 T cell receptor beta chains presented below share a single source sample, sequenced in a study of OX40 agonist ivuxolimab in advanced cancers. The library was prepared using the immunoSEQ multiplex PCR assay. TCRdb stores this immuneACCESS table with in-frame sequences only. Part of the clones is absent; in the studies checked, under half of the shortfall reflects unresolved V genes, and no reason is known for the rest. For this sample the table gives about 120,000 clones, of which 85% to 90% were detected only once. The ten largest account for 0.55% of the sample. This specimen was CD4+ or CD8+ T cells sorted from blood, taken in a trial of the OX40 agonist ivuxolimab. The source of these receptors is an adult with an advanced solid tumor such as melanoma, head and neck, liver or kidney cancer.

This clone appeared a single time. J is TRBJ2-3 and V is TRBV19; D unresolved. Germline V gene lookup returns CDR1 LNHDA and CDR2 SQIVND (reference sequence). This CDR3 region has 11 residues. CDR3 nucleotides: TGTGCATGCAGGACGAGAGATACGCAGTATTTT. Translating it yields CACRTRDTQYF.

V usage is TRBV11-3 and J usage is TRBJ1-1; 9 nucleotides agree with TRBD1. The CDR3 totals 12 residues. Germline CDR1 is SGHNT and CDR2 is YENEEA. The ends lost 2 bases at V and 12 bases at J; junction bases unmatched: 4. For the CDR3, the DNA is TGTGCCAGCAGCTTAACAGGGGGCAAGACTTTCTTT. This encodes CASSLTGGKTFF.

The chain is built from TRBV6-5 and TRBJ2-1; no reliable D call. Between the trimmed V and J ends, which lost 4 bases and 5 bases, there was a span of 15 bases. There are 15 residues in the CDR3. The germline gives CDR1 MNHEY, CDR2 SVGAGI. The CDR3 DNA is TGTGCCAGCAGTTCTCCCGGACGGATTAACAATGAGCAGTTCTTC. Residues: CASSSPGRINNEQFF.

The CDR3 here is CASSFRPENSPLHF. In DNA form, the CDR3 reads TGTGCCAGCAGTTTCAGGCCGGAAAATTCACCCCTCCACTTT. The chain recombines TRBV5-4 with TRBJ1-6; D gene unclear. The germline V gene has CDR1 SGHNT and CDR2 YYREEE (reference sequence). V lost 5 bases and J 7 bases, leaving 13 bases between the germline ends. This CDR3 comprises 14 residues.

The chain joins TRBV7-6 to TRBJ2-5; D remains ambiguous. The CDR3 runs to 13 residues. Looked up from germline, CDR1 is SGHVS and CDR2 is FNYEAQ. Trimming took 1 base from V and 2 from J, leaving 5 bases between them. The CDR3 sequence: CASSLVGQETQYF. Written as DNA, the CDR3 is TGTGCCAGCAGCTTAGTCGGGCAAGAGACCCAGTACTTC.

A few counts support this clone. J is TRBJ2-7 and V is TRBV28; TRBD1 agrees at 8 bases. The CDR3 consists of 15 residues. The ends lost 5 bases at V and 2 bases at J; junction bases unmatched: 8. Germline V gives CDR1 MDHEN, CDR2 SYDVKM. The CDR3 region has the DNA TGTGCCAGCAGTCCGCCGTACAGGGGGGCCTACGAGCAGTACTTC. Amino acids: CASSPPYRGAYEQYF.

V gene TRBV28 combines with J gene TRBJ1-4, with D uncertain. This CDR3 spans 14 amino acids. Germline V gene lookup returns CDR1 MDHEN and CDR2 SYDVKM. The germline V and J ends were trimmed by 5 bases and 4 bases, with 11 bases remaining between them. In nucleotides, the CDR3 is TGTGCCAGCAGTCCCCGGGCCGGTAATGAAAAACTGTTTTTT. Translation: CASSPRAGNEKLFF.

Only one count was recorded for this clone. The chain combines TRBV4-3 with TRBJ1-5, with D maybe TRBD1 (5 bases). The V end was cut by 4 bases, the J end by 0 bases, with 13 bases between. The CDR3 is 16 amino acids. In germline, CDR1 is LGHNA, CDR2 YSLEER. CDR3 nucleotides: TGCGCCAGCAGCCTGACAGTTGGTAATAGCAATCAGCCCCAGCATTTT. Translated, it gives CASSLTVGNSNQPQHF.

This chain links TRBV11-2 with TRBJ2-1; D unclear. The CDR3 runs 14 residues. Germline assignment: CDR1 SGHAT and CDR2 FQNNGV. Trimming left V 8 bases short and J 5 bases short, with 16 bases between. This CDR3 is CASVRQDWNNEQFF. The CDR3, as DNA: TGTGCCAGCGTCCGTCAAGATTGGAACAATGAGCAGTTCTTC.

The chain links TRBV9 to TRBJ2-1; possible D gene TRBD1, 6 bases. The CDR3 length is 14 residues. Looked up from germline, CDR1 is SGDLS and CDR2 is YYNGEE. V shed 4 bases and J shed 5 bases, with 13 bases lying between them. CDR3 sequence reads: CASSRAPGDNEQFF. The CDR3 DNA sequence: TGTGCCAGCAGCCGGGCTCCAGGGGACAATGAGCAGTTCTTC.

This chain connects TRBV5-1 to TRBJ1-1; D is uncertain. The CDR3 spans 15 residues. Germline V gives CDR1 SGHRS, CDR2 YFSETQ. Trimming left V 0 bases short and J 1 base short, with 10 bases between. The CDR3 DNA reads TGCGCCAGCAGCTTGGCCCCTCTAGGGAACACTGAAGCTTTCTTT. Its translation is CASSLAPLGNTEAFF.

The CDR3 loop is CASSQGTGGPDTQYF. The CDR3 bases are TGTGCCAGCAGTCAGGGGACAGGGGGCCCAGATACGCAGTATTTT. The V gene is TRBV5-8, the J gene TRBJ2-3, with 12 bases fitting TRBD1. Unmatched junction bases numbered 5, after V lost 5 bases and J lost 4 bases. The germline V gene has CDR1 SGHTS and CDR2 YDEGEE. The CDR3 contains 15 residues.

This sequence joins TRBV7-9 and TRBJ2-2; 8 bases align to TRBD1. V trimming: 4 bases; J trimming: 1 base; junction bases outside the gene matches: 2. CDR3 size: 15 residues. Germline V gene sequence: CDR1 SEHNR, CDR2 FQNEAQ (reference sequence). The CDR3 nucleotides are TGTGCCAGCAGCTCGGGACAGGTGAACACCGGGGAGCTGTTTTTT. It is translated as CASSSGQVNTGELFF.

The V gene is TRBV6-1, the J gene TRBJ2-1; perhaps D is TRBD1 or TRBD2 (6 bases each). Trimming took off 9 bases at V and 8 bases at J, with 23 bases between the two ends. The CDR3 has 15 amino acids. CDR1 and CDR2 (germline): MNHNS, SASEGT. CDR3 sequence (DNA): TGTGCCAGTCTCTCGGGGGCAAATCTTAGGGATGAGCAGTTCTTC. Encoded protein: CASLSGANLRDEQFF.

The CDR3 is CASSPTTGMNTEAFF. The CDR3 DNA sequence: TGTGCCAGCAGCCCGACGACAGGCATGAACACTGAAGCTTTCTTT. The rearrangement joins TRBV9 to TRBJ1-1; D may be TRBD1 (6 bases). The CDR3 sequence is 15 residues long. Trimming left V 4 bases short and J 0 bases short, with 13 bases between. Germline V gene lookup returns CDR1 SGDLS and CDR2 YYNGEE.

The chain couples TRBV6-1 to TRBJ2-5, with 8 bases fitting TRBD2. V shed 6 bases, J shed 3 bases, and the junction held 3 bases outside the gene matches. CDR1 is MNHNS, CDR2 SASEGT, per germline. CDR3 length: 13 amino acids. CDR3 protein: CASRTAGEETQYF. In nucleotides, the CDR3 is TGTGCCAGCAGAACAGCGGGGGAAGAGACCCAGTACTTC.

The chain carries TRBV20-1 and TRBJ1-2, with D unclear. The CDR3 runs to 10 residues. Per the germline V gene, CDR1 is DFQATT and CDR2 is SNEGSKA (reference sequence). V was cut by 1 base and J by 4 bases, with 1 base left in between. The CDR3 coding sequence is TGCAGTGCTAGAGCCTATGGCTACACCTTC. This sequence encodes CSARAYGYTF.

The chain recombines TRBV7-2 with TRBJ2-1; D unresolved. Germline lookup yields CDR1 SGHTA and CDR2 FQGNSA. V dropped 8 bases and J dropped 0 bases, with 11 bases sitting between them. The CDR3 loop spans 14 amino acids. CDR3 bases: TGTGCCAGCTGCCCACAGACCTCCTACAATGAGCAGTTCTTC. This codes for CASCPQTSYNEQFF.

Note on this clone: At the DNA level, this CDR3 is encoded by other sequences in the same sample as well. This chain connects TRBV11-3 to TRBJ2-7; D may correspond to TRBD1 or TRBD2 (5 bases each). The CDR3 has 13 amino acids. From germline, CDR1 is SGHNT and CDR2 YENEEA. V shed 5 bases and J shed 3 bases, with 11 bases lying between them. The CDR3 here is CASSLSGSYEQYF. The CDR3 nucleotides read TGTGCCAGCAGCCTTTCAGGGAGCTACGAGCAGTACTTC.

This clone is a singleton in its sample. The rearrangement joins TRBV4-1 to TRBJ2-1; 11 bases are a match to TRBD2. The germline V gene encodes CDR1 MGHRA and CDR2 YSYEKL. V was clipped by 0 bases and J by 10 bases; unmatched bases: 5. The length of the CDR3 is 15 residues. Here the CDR3 reads CASSQDLRTSGEQFF. The CDR3 DNA reads as TGCGCCAGCAGCCAAGATCTCAGGACTAGCGGGGAGCAGTTCTTC.

This sequence joins TRBV18 and TRBJ2-5; unclear D gene. CDR1 and CDR2 from the germline V gene are KGHSH and LQKENI. V shed 3 bases and J shed 4 bases, with 9 bases lying between them. The CDR3 covers 13 residues. Here the CDR3 DNA reads TGTGCCAGCTCACCCCGGACGGCAGAGACCCAGTACTTC. Its protein is CASSPRTAETQYF. Using reference TRBV18 and TRBJ2-5 for the parts outside the CDR3, the full variable domain is NAGVMQNPRHLVRRRGQEARLRCSPMKGHSHVYWYRQLPEEGLKFMVYLQKENIIDESGMPKERFSAEFPKEGPSILRIQQVVRGDSAAYFCASSPRTAETQYFGPGTRLLVL.